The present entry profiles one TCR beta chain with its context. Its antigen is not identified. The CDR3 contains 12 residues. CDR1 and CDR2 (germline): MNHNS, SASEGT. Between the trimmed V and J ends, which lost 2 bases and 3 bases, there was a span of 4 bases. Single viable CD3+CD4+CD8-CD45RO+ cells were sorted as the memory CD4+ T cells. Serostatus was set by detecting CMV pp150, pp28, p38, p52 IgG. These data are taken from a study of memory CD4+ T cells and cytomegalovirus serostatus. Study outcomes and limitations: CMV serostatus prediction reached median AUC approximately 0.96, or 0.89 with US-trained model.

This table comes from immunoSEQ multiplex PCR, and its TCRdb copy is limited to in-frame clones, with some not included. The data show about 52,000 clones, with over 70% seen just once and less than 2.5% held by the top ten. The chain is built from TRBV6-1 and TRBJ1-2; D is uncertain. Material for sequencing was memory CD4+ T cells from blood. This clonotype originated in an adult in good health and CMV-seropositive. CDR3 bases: TGTGCCAGCAGTGAATTGGACTATGGCTACACCTTC. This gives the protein CASSELDYGYTF.